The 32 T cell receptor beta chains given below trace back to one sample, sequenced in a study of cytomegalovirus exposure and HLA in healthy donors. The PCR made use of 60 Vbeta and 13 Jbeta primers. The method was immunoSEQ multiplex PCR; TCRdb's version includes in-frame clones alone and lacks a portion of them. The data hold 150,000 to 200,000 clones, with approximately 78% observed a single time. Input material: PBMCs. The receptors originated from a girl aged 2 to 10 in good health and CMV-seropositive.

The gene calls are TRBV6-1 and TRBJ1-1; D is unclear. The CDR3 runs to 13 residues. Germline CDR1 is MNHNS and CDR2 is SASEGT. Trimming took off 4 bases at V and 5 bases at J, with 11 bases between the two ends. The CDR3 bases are TGTGCCAGCAGTGCCGGGGTTGGGACTGAAGCTTTCTTT. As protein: CASSAGVGTEAFF.

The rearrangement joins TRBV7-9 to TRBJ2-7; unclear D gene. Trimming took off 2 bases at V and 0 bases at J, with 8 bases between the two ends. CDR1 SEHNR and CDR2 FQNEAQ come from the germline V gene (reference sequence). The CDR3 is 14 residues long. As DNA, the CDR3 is TGTGCCAGCAGCTTACCTTCCCCCTCCTACGAGCAGTACTTC. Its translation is CASSLPSPSYEQYF.

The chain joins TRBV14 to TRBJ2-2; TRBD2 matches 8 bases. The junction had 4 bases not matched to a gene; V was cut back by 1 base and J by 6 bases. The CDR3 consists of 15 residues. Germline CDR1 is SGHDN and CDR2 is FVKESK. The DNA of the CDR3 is TGTGCCAGCAGCCAAGGGCGGGGGGCGTCCGGGGAGCTGTTTTTT. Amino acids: CASSQGRGASGELFF.

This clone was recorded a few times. The CDR3 DNA sequence: TGCAGTGTGGGACTAGCCTACGAGCAGTACTTC. Translated, it gives CSVGLAYEQYF. The chain uses TRBV20-1 and TRBJ2-7; TRBD2 matches 8 bases. This CDR3 contains 11 residues. CDR1 and CDR2 from the germline V gene are DFQATT and SNEGSKA (reference sequence). Unmatched junction bases numbered 1, after V lost 7 bases and J lost 2 bases.

In nucleotides, the CDR3 is TGTGCCAGCAGTTTAGCCCCGGAAGAGACCCAGTACTTC. It codes for CASSLAPEETQYF. The chain uses TRBV28 and TRBJ2-5; D remains unclear. The CDR3 is made up of 13 amino acids. V was cut by 2 bases and J by 3 bases, with 7 bases left in between. Germline values: CDR1 MDHEN, CDR2 SYDVKM.

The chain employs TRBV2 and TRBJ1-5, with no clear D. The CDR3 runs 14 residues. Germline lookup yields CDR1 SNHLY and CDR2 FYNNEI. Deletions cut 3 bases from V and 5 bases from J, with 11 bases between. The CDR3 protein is CASSDSSEDQPQHF. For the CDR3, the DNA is TGTGCCAGCAGTGATTCGTCAGAGGATCAGCCCCAGCATTTT. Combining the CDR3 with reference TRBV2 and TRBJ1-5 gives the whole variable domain EPEVTQTPSHQVTQMGQEVILRCVPISNHLYFYWYRQILGQKVEFLVSFYNNEISEKSEIFDDQFSVERPDGSNFTLKIRSTKLEDSAMYFCASSDSSEDQPQHFGDGTRLSIL.

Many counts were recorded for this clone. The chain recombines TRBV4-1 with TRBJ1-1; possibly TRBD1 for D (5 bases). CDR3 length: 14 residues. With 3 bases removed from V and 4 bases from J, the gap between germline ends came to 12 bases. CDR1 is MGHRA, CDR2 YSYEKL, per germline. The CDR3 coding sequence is TGCGCCAGCAGCCAGGGTGGGAGGGGCACTGAAGCTTTCTTT. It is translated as CASSQGGRGTEAFF.

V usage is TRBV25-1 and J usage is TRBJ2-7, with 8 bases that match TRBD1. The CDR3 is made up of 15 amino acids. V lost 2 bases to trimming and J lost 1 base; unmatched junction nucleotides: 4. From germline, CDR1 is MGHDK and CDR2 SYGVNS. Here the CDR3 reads CASSEPGTGSYEQYF. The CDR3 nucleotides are TGTGCCAGCAGTGAACCTGGGACAGGTTCCTACGAGCAGTACTTC.

The CDR3 nucleotides are TGTGCCAGCAGCTTAACTCCCCACAGCTCCTACAATGAGCAGTTCTTC. It specifies CASSLTPHSSYNEQFF. This chain connects TRBV7-3 to TRBJ2-1; D uncertain. Germline assignment: CDR1 SGHTA and CDR2 FQGTGA. CDR3 length: 16 residues. V was clipped by 0 bases and J by 0 bases, with 9 bases between them.

Here the CDR3 reads CASSLNSGALNTGELFF. CDR3 in DNA: TGTGCCAGCAGTTTAAATTCAGGGGCCCTGAACACCGGGGAGCTGTTTTTT. The chain couples TRBV27 to TRBJ2-2, with a weak D call TRBD1 (6 bases). CDR1 MNHEY and CDR2 SMNVEV come from the germline V gene (reference sequence). Trimming shortened V by 2 bases and J by 1 base, and 14 bases separated the two germline ends. This CDR3 comprises 17 residues.

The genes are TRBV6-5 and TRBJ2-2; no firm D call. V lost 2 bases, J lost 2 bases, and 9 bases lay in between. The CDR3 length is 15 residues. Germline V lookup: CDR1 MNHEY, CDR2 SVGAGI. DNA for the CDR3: TGTGCCAGCAGTTACGGCGGCTCTAACACCGGGGAGCTGTTTTTT. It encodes CASSYGGSNTGELFF.

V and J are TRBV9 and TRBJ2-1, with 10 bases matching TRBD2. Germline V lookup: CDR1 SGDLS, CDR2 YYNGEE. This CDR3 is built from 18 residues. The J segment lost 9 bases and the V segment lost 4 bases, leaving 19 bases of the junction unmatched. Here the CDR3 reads CASSTWLDLAGVEGEQFF. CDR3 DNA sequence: TGTGCCAGCAGCACTTGGCTTGACCTAGCGGGAGTAGAGGGTGAGCAGTTCTTC.

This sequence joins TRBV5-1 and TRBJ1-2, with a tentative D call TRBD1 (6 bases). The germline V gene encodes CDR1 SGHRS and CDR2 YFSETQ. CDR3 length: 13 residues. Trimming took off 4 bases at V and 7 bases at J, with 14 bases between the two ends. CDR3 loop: CASSLDSTIGYTF. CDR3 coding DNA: TGCGCCAGCAGCCTGGACAGTACGATTGGCTACACCTTC.

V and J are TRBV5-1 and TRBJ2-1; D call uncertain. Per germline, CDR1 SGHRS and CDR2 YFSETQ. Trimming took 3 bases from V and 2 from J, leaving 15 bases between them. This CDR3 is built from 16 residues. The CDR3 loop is CASSWSSRGTYNEQFF. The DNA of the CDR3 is TGCGCCAGCAGCTGGAGTTCACGCGGAACCTACAATGAGCAGTTCTTC. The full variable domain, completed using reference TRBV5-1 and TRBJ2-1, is KAGVTQTPRYLIKTRGQQVTLSCSPISGHRSVSWYQQTPGQGLQFLFEYFSETQRNKGNFPGRFSGRQFSNSRSEMNVSTLELGDSALYLCASSWSSRGTYNEQFFGPGTRLTVL.

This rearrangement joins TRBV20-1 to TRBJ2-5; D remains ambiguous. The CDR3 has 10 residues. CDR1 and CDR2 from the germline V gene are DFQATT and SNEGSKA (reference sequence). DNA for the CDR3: TGCTCATTGGGCATAGAGACCCAGTACTTC. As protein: CSLGIETQYF.

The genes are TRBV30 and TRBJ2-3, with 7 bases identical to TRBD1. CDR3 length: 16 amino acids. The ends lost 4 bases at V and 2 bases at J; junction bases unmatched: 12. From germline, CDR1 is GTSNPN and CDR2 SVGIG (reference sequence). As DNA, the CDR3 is TGTGCCTGGACAATCTCGAACAGGGGAGACACAGATACGCAGTATTTT. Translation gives CAWTISNRGDTDTQYF.

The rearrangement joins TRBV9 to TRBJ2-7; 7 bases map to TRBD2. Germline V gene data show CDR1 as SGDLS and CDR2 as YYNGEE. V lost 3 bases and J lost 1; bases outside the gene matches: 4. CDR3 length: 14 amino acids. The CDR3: CASSGGLGSYEQYF. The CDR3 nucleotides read TGTGCCAGCAGCGGCGGACTAGGGTCCTACGAGCAGTACTTC.

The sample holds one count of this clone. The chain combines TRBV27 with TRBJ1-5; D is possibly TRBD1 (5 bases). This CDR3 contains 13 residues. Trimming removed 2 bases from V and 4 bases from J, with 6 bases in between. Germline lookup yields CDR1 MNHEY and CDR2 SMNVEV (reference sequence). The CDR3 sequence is CASSLGANQPQHF. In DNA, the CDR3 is TGTGCCAGCAGTTTAGGGGCTAATCAGCCCCAGCATTTT.

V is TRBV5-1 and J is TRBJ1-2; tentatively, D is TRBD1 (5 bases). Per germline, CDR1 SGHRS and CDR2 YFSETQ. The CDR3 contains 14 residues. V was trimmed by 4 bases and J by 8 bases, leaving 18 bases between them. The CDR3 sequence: CASSPGGGGTGYTF. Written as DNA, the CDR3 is TGCGCCAGCAGCCCAGGCGGGGGGGGGACCGGCTACACCTTC.

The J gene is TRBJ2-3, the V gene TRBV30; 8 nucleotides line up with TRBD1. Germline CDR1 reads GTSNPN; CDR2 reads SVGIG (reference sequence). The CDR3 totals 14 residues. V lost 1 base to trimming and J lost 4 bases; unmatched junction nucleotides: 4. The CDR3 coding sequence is TGTGCCTGGAGTGGAGGACAGGGCGCAGATACGCAGTATTTT. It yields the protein CAWSGGQGADTQYF.

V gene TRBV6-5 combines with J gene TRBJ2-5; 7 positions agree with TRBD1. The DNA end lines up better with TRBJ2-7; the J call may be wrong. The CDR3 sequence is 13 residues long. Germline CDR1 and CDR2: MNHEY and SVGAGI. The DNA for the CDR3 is TGTGCCAGCAGTTATCCCGACAGGGACGAGCAGTACTTC. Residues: CASSYPDRDEQYF.

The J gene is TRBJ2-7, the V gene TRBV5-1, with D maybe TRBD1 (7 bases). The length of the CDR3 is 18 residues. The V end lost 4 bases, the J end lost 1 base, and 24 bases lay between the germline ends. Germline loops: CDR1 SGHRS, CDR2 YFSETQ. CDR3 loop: CASSTRRGPGQRSYEQYF. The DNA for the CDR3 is TGCGCCAGCAGCACGAGGAGGGGACCGGGACAGCGATCCTACGAGCAGTACTTC.

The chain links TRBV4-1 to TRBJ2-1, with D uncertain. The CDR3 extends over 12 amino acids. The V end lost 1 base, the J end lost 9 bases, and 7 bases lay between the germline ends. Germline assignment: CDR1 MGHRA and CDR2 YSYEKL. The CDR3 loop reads CASSQGTSEQFF. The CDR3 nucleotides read TGCGCCAGCAGCCAAGGTACATCTGAGCAGTTCTTC.

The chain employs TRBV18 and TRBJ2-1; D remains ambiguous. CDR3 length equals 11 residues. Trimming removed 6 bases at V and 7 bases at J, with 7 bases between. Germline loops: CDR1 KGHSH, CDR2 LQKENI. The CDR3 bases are TGTGCCAGCTCCTTATTGAATGAGCAGTTCTTC. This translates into CASSLLNEQFF.

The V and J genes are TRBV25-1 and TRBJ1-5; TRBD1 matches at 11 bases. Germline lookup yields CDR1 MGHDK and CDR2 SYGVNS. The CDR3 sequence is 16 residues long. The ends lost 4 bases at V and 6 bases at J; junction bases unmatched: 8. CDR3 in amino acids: CASSGLGTGGTQPQHF. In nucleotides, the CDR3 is TGTGCCAGCAGTGGACTAGGGACAGGGGGGACTCAGCCCCAGCATTTT.

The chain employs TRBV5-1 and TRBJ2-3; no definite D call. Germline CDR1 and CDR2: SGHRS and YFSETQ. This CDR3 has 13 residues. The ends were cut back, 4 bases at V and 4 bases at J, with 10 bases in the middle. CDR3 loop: CASSGDLADTQYF. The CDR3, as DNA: TGCGCCAGCAGCGGCGACTTAGCAGATACGCAGTATTTT.

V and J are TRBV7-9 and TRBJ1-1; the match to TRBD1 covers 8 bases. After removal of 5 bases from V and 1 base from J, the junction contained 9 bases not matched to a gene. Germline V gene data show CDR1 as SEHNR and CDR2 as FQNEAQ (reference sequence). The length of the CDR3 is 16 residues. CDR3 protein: CASSILRGPGNTEAFF. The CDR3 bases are TGTGCCAGCAGCATTCTCAGGGGGCCTGGGAACACTGAAGCTTTCTTT.

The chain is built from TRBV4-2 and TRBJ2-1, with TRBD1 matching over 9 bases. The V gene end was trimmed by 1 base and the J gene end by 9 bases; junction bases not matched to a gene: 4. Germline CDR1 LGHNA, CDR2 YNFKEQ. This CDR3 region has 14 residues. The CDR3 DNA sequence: TGTGCCAGCAGCCAAGGGGACAGGGTTGTTGAGCAGTTCTTC. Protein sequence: CASSQGDRVVEQFF.

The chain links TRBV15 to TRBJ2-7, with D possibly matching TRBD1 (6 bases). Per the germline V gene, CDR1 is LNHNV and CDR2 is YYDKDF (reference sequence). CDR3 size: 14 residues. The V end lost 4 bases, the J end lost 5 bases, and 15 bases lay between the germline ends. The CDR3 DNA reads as TGTGCCACCAGCACAGAAACAGGGTTCCACGAGCAGTACTTC. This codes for CATSTETGFHEQYF.

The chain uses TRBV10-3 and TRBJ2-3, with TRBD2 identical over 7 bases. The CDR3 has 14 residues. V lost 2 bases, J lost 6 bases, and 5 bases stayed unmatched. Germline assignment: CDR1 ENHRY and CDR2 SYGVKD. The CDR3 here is CAISEQLGGDTQYF. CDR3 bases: TGTGCCATCAGTGAGCAACTGGGGGGGGATACGCAGTATTTT.

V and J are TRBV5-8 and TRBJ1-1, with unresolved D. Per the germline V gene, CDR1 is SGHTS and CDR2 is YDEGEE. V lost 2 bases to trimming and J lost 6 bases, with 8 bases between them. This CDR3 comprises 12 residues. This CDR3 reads CASSFAKPEAFF. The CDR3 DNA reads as TGTGCCAGCAGCTTTGCAAAGCCTGAAGCTTTCTTT.

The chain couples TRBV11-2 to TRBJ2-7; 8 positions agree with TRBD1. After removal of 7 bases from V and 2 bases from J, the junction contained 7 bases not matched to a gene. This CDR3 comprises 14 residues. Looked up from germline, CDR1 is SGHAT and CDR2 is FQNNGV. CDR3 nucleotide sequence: TGTGCCAGCACAATGGACAGGGCCACCTACGAGCAGTACTTC. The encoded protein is CASTMDRATYEQYF.